The 29 T cell receptor beta chains in this list originate from one sample, sequenced in a study of shared clonotypes between healthy human individuals. Measured with immunoSEQ multiplex PCR; TCRdb has only the in-frame clones, and not every one. The sample consists of around 2.3 million clones, almost 96% of them appearing once. What was sequenced was naive CD4+ T cells sorted from blood. Subset reported: CD45RA+ positively selected. These receptors were collected from a man in his late teens or twenties in good health.

This clone was picked up one time. The chain has TRBV5-6 and TRBJ2-7, with unresolved D. The V gene's germline CDR1 is SGHDT and CDR2 YYEEEE. This CDR3 has 12 amino acids. The V gene lost 4 bases and the J gene lost 0 bases, with 5 bases spanning the gap. In nucleotides, the CDR3 is TGTGCCAGCAGCCGCAACTCCTACGAGCAGTACTTC. It specifies CASSRNSYEQYF.

The chain employs TRBV19 and TRBJ1-1, with 7 bases matching TRBD1. With 4 bases clipped from V and 1 base from J, the junction kept 6 bases outside the gene matches. The germline CDR1 and CDR2 sequences are LNHDA and SQIVND (reference sequence). CDR3 length: 15 residues. CDR3 nucleotides: TGTGCCAGTAGTAGCAACAGGGGCGCGAACACTGAAGCTTTCTTT. Translation: CASSSNRGANTEAFF.

About this clone itself: Other DNA sequences in the sample encode the same CDR3. The J gene is TRBJ2-3, the V gene TRBV6-5; D uncertain. V gave up 5 bases and J gave up 5 bases, with 5 bases separating them. Germline V gene data show CDR1 as MNHEY and CDR2 as SVGAGI. The CDR3 spans 11 residues. CDR3 sequence: CASSPGDTQYF. In DNA, the CDR3 is TGTGCCAGCAGTCCTGGAGATACGCAGTATTTT.

The CDR3 loop is CAISESNSAGDQPQHF. DNA of the CDR3: TGTGCCATCAGTGAGTCGAATTCGGCAGGGGATCAGCCCCAGCATTTT. The chain recombines TRBV10-3 with TRBJ1-5; weak D call: TRBD1 (6 bases). V was pared by 0 bases and J by 5 bases, with 14 bases between. The CDR3 is 16 residues long. Germline assignment: CDR1 ENHRY and CDR2 SYGVKD.

With regard to this clone: The sample contains more than one DNA sequence encoding this CDR3. The V call is TRBV18, the J call TRBJ2-7; D might be TRBD1 (6 bases). Germline-derived CDR1 and CDR2 are KGHSH and LQKENI. The CDR3 loop spans 14 amino acids. Between the trimmed V and J ends, which lost 3 bases and 2 bases, there was a span of 11 bases. The DNA for the CDR3 is TGTGCCAGCTCACCTGACAGGAGCACCTACGAGCAGTACTTC. Encoded protein: CASSPDRSTYEQYF.

V usage is TRBV11-2 and J usage is TRBJ2-1; 13 bases match TRBD2. This CDR3 has 14 amino acids. Trimming at V came to 5 bases and at J to 11 bases, leaving 6 bases not matched to a gene. Germline-derived CDR1 and CDR2 are SGHAT and FQNNGV. CDR3 in amino acids: CASSPRTSGGQQFF. The CDR3 coding sequence is TGTGCCAGCAGCCCCCGGACTAGCGGGGGCCAGCAGTTCTTC.

The V call is TRBV18, the J call TRBJ2-7; tentatively, D is TRBD2 (5 bases). CDR3 length: 16 amino acids. Germline V gene lookup returns CDR1 KGHSH and CDR2 LQKENI. V was cut by 2 bases and J by 2 bases, with 16 bases left in between. In DNA form, the CDR3 reads TGTGCCAGCTCACCAAGGTTGGTAGCGTCTACCTACGAGCAGTACTTC. Translated: CASSPRLVASTYEQYF.

This sequence joins TRBV23-1 and TRBJ1-3; 10 bases are a match to TRBD1. TRBV23-1 is designated an ORF whose function remains uncertain. Germline trimming cut 0 bases from V and 0 bases from J; bases unmatched to any gene: 8. This CDR3 has 19 amino acids. CDR3: CASSQSRDRGFYSGNTIYF. The CDR3 nucleotides are TGCGCCAGCAGTCAATCGAGGGACAGGGGATTTTACTCTGGAAACACCATATATTTT.

The V and J genes are TRBV2 and TRBJ1-5; TRBD1 aligns across 9 bases. This CDR3 has 15 amino acids. In germline, CDR1 is SNHLY, CDR2 FYNNEI. V was clipped by 9 bases and J by 7 bases; unmatched bases: 13. Here the CDR3 reads CASGPGQGIRQPQHF. CDR3 nucleotides: TGTGCCAGTGGGCCGGGACAGGGAATAAGGCAGCCCCAGCATTTT.

This chain links TRBV27 with TRBJ1-1, with TRBD1 matching over 9 bases. The CDR3 is 15 amino acids. The V gene's germline CDR1 is MNHEY and CDR2 SMNVEV (reference sequence). V gave up 4 bases and J gave up 7 bases; unmatched junction bases: 10. The CDR3 DNA reads TGTGCCAGCAGTTCGCCGGGACAGGGTCAGATTGAAGCTTTCTTT. Protein sequence: CASSSPGQGQIEAFF.

This clone was detected once. V usage is TRBV10-3 and J usage is TRBJ1-1, with D unclear. CDR1 is ENHRY, CDR2 SYGVKD, per germline. V lost 4 bases and J 7 bases, leaving 10 bases between the germline ends. The CDR3 runs 12 residues. This CDR3 is CAISVGIGEAFF. The CDR3 DNA follows: TGTGCCATCAGTGTAGGGATCGGTGAAGCTTTCTTT.

This chain links TRBV5-4 with TRBJ2-2; 8 bases are a match to TRBD1. Germline-derived CDR1 and CDR2 are SGHNT and YYREEE (reference sequence). This CDR3 has 16 amino acids. V shed 3 bases, J shed 2 bases, and the junction held 6 bases outside the gene matches. CDR3: CASSSIGQGNTGELFF. The CDR3 bases are TGTGCCAGCAGCTCAATCGGACAGGGTAACACCGGGGAGCTGTTTTTT.

The chain joins TRBV6-5 to TRBJ2-5; 14 bases agree with TRBD2. This CDR3 has 15 residues. Germline V gives CDR1 MNHEY, CDR2 SVGAGI. The ends lost 5 bases at V and 2 bases at J; junction bases unmatched: 1. In DNA, the CDR3 is TGTGCCAGCAGTCGACTAGCGGGAGGGCAAGAGACCCAGTACTTC. Encoded protein: CASSRLAGGQETQYF.

The rearrangement links TRBV18 to TRBJ1-1; 10 bases agree with TRBD1. CDR3 length: 14 residues. Trimming removed 10 bases from V and 6 bases from J; junction bases left unmatched: 11. CDR1 is KGHSH, CDR2 LQKENI, per germline. The CDR3 sequence is CATHRDRGSSEAFF. CDR3 nucleotides: TGTGCCACCCATCGGGACAGGGGATCCTCTGAAGCTTTCTTT.

To note about this clone: At one boundary the junction diverges from the germline segment, which might be a read error. The same CDR3 is also encoded by other DNA sequences in this sample. This chain links TRBV7-7 with TRBJ2-2, with D possibly being TRBD2 (5 bases). This CDR3 has 14 residues. Per germline, CDR1 SSHAT and CDR2 FNYEAQ (reference sequence). CDR3 DNA: TGTGCTAGCAGCAGGACTGGGAACACCGGGGAGCTGTTTTTT. Translated: CASSRTGNTGELFF. The full variable domain, its missing parts supplied by reference TRBV7-7 and TRBJ2-2, is GAGVSQSPRYKVTKRGQDVTLRCDPISSHATLYWYQQALGQGPEFLTYFNYEAQPDKSGLPSDRFSAERPEGSISTLTIQRTEQRDSAMYRCASSRTGNTGELFFGEGSRLTVL.

This chain connects TRBV28 to TRBJ1-1; 9 bases fit TRBD1. The V segment lost 6 bases and the J segment 7 bases; nucleotides outside the gene matches: 6. Germline CDR1 MDHEN, CDR2 SYDVKM. The CDR3 contains 13 residues. This CDR3 is CASSSGQGLEAFF. For the CDR3, the DNA is TGTGCCAGCAGCTCCGGACAGGGGCTTGAAGCTTTCTTT.

The genes are TRBV12-5 and TRBJ2-2; D is perhaps TRBD1 (6 bases). Germline CDR1 and CDR2: LGHNT and FRNRAP. The CDR3 covers 15 residues. V lost 7 bases and J lost 0, with 12 bases in between. DNA for the CDR3: TGTGCTAGTGCTTTACAGGGACCGAACACCGGGGAGCTGTTTTTT. Translating it yields CASALQGPNTGELFF.

This chain links TRBV6-5 with TRBJ1-2, with unresolved D. There are 13 residues in the CDR3. The germline gives CDR1 MNHEY, CDR2 SVGAGI. With 7 bases removed from V and 8 bases from J, the gap between germline ends came to 17 bases. CDR3 in amino acids: CASTPPGSTGYTF. The CDR3 DNA is TGTGCCAGCACCCCACCGGGCAGTACCGGCTACACCTTC.

The chain couples TRBV19 to TRBJ2-4; 12 positions agree with TRBD2. The CDR3 spans 16 residues. Germline V lookup: CDR1 LNHDA, CDR2 SQIVND (reference sequence). Trimming took 6 bases from V and 4 from J; bases not matched to a gene: 7. The CDR3 protein is CASSPGLAGSKNIQYF. DNA for the CDR3: TGTGCCAGTAGCCCGGGACTAGCGGGTTCAAAAAACATTCAGTACTTC.

The chain combines TRBV5-1 with TRBJ1-5; 10 bases agree with TRBD1. The CDR3 consists of 15 residues. Germline loops: CDR1 SGHRS, CDR2 YFSETQ. V lost 2 bases to trimming and J lost 7 bases; unmatched junction nucleotides: 6. CDR3 amino acids: CASSLGEDRGQPQHF. The DNA for the CDR3 is TGCGCCAGCAGCTTAGGAGAGGACAGGGGGCAGCCCCAGCATTTT.

The chain combines TRBV6-5 with TRBJ1-2, with D possibly matching TRBD1 (5 bases). This CDR3 contains 14 residues. CDR1 MNHEY and CDR2 SVGAGI come from the germline V gene. The V and J ends lost 6 bases and 4 bases respectively, with 15 bases between them. CDR3 DNA sequence: TGTGCCAGCAGCGCCGTGGGGGGTAGCTATGGCTACACCTTC. It yields the protein CASSAVGGSYGYTF.

The rearrangement joins TRBV6-1 to TRBJ2-2; D remains ambiguous. The CDR3 sequence is 16 residues long. Trimming took 4 bases from V and 7 from J, leaving 19 bases between them. The germline CDR1 and CDR2 sequences are MNHNS and SASEGT. CDR3 amino acids: CASSAVGQAFVGELFF. The CDR3 DNA sequence: TGTGCCAGCAGTGCTGTCGGGCAGGCCTTCGTCGGGGAGCTGTTTTTT.

The chain employs TRBV5-1 and TRBJ2-5; 10 positions match TRBD1. The CDR3 has 15 amino acids. V lost 4 bases, J lost 6 bases, and 9 bases stayed unmatched. Germline CDR1 SGHRS, CDR2 YFSETQ. In DNA form, the CDR3 reads TGCGCCAGCAGCGCGGGACAGGGGAACTTCAAGACCCAGTACTTC. As protein: CASSAGQGNFKTQYF. Full variable domain (missing parts from reference TRBV5-1 and TRBJ2-5): KAGVTQTPRYLIKTRGQQVTLSCSPISGHRSVSWYQQTPGQGLQFLFEYFSETQRNKGNFPGRFSGRQFSNSRSEMNVSTLELGDSALYLCASSAGQGNFKTQYFGPGTRLLVL.

DNA of the CDR3: TGTGCCAGCAGCTTGTATCAGGGAGTTGGCGGGGAGCTGTTTTTT. Its protein product is CASSLYQGVGGELFF. The chain joins TRBV5-4 to TRBJ2-2, with D perhaps assigned TRBD1 or TRBD2 (5 bases each). The CDR3 is made up of 15 amino acids. Trimming took 1 base from V and 7 from J, leaving 14 bases between them. CDR1 SGHNT and CDR2 YYREEE come from the germline V gene (reference sequence).

The chain has TRBV11-3 and TRBJ2-2, with unresolved D. V lost 3 bases, J lost 4 bases, and 3 bases lay in between. CDR1 is SGHNT, CDR2 YENEEA, per germline. CDR3 length: 12 residues. CDR3 nucleotides: TGTGCCAGCAGCTTTTTCACCGGGGAGCTGTTTTTT. It codes for CASSFFTGELFF.

J is TRBJ1-1 and V is TRBV2; D may be TRBD1 (5 bases). This CDR3 has 13 residues. The V gene lost 4 bases and the J gene lost 3 bases, with 9 bases spanning the gap. CDR1 is SNHLY, CDR2 FYNNEI, per germline. The CDR3 DNA follows: TGTGCCAGCAGTGTCGAAGGGGACACTGAAGCTTTCTTT. This translates into CASSVEGDTEAFF.

The chain has TRBV5-1 and TRBJ2-6; D perhaps matches TRBD2 (5 bases). Between the trimmed V and J ends, which lost 2 bases and 3 bases, there was a span of 9 bases. The CDR3 contains 15 residues. Germline CDR1 is SGHRS and CDR2 is YFSETQ. CDR3 sequence: CASSFEGNGANVLTF. CDR3 in DNA: TGCGCCAGCAGCTTCGAGGGAAATGGGGCCAACGTCCTGACTTTC. The entire variable domain, with the rest obtained from reference TRBV5-1 and TRBJ2-6, is as follows: KAGVTQTPRYLIKTRGQQVTLSCSPISGHRSVSWYQQTPGQGLQFLFEYFSETQRNKGNFPGRFSGRQFSNSRSEMNVSTLELGDSALYLCASSFEGNGANVLTFGAGSRLTVL.

This clone has only one observation. The J gene is TRBJ1-1, the V gene TRBV5-3; 7 nucleotides agree with TRBD1. TRBV5-3 is labeled an ORF, and its function is uncertain. This CDR3 spans 17 amino acids. Trimming at V came to 6 bases and at J to 3 bases, leaving 17 bases not matched to a gene. The CDR3 protein is CARISHPGQYEDTEAFF. The CDR3, as DNA: TGTGCCAGAATCTCTCATCCGGGACAGTATGAAGACACTGAAGCTTTCTTT.

In this sample, this clone turned up once. V is TRBV5-1 and J is TRBJ2-1; the D gene is possibly TRBD1 (6 bases). The V end lost 1 base, the J end lost 3 bases, and 11 bases lay between the germline ends. The CDR3 has 15 amino acids. Germline CDR1 reads SGHRS; CDR2 reads YFSETQ. In DNA form, the CDR3 reads TGCGCCAGCAGCTTGACTACGGACAGCTACAATGAGCAGTTCTTC. This codes for CASSLTTDSYNEQFF.